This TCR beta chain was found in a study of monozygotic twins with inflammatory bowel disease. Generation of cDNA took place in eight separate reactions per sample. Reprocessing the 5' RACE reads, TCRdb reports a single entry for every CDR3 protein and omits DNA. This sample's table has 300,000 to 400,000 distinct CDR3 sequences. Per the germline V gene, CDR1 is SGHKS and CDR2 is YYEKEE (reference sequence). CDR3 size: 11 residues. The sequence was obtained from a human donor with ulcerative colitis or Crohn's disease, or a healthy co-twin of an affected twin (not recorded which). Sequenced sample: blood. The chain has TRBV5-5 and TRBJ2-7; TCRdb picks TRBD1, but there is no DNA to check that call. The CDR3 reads CASSFRDTAYF. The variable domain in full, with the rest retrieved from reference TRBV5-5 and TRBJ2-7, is DAGVTQSPTHLIKTRGQQVTLRCSPISGHKSVSWYQQVLGQGPQFIFQYYEKEERGRGNFPDRFSARQFPNYSSELNVNALLLGDSALYLCASSFRDTAYFGPGTRLTVT.